This T cell receptor (beta chain) emerged from a study of T cell repertoires in cytomegalovirus infection. Study background: Signatures in public TCR beta sequences pointed to both CMV infection and matching HLA type.

TCRdb processed the reads anew with MiXCR; each CDR3 protein has one entry. The data hold about 320,000 distinct CDR3 sequences, with 9.5% observed a single time. This clonotype came up many times. This CDR3 spans 18 amino acids. V was pared by 5 bases and J by 5 bases, with 22 bases between. Germline-derived CDR1 and CDR2 are MNHEY and SMNVEV (reference sequence). This clonotype was obtained from a human donor in good health (CMV status not recorded). Some clones in this sample may be carry-over from other donors' samples. What was sequenced was PBMCs. The chain combines TRBV27 with TRBJ1-6; perhaps TRBD1 as D (6 bases). The CDR3 here is CASSQNPERQVDNSPLHF. The CDR3 DNA follows: TGTGCCAGCAGTCAAAATCCAGAACGACAGGTGGATAATTCACCCCTCCACTTT.